These 15 T cell receptor beta chains share one sample of origin, sequenced in a study of spatial heterogeneity in lung cancer. Noted time point: sample taken at primary tumor resection. Whole RNA obtained from tumor, nontumor lung or frozen PBMC underwent sequencing without sorting. TCRdb redid the calling of the 5' RACE reads with MiXCR, one entry per CDR3 protein. The sample contains 48,000 or so distinct CDR3 sequences, roughly 5.7% of which appear only once. Sequenced material: PBMCs, taken at surgery. All receptors come from a male donor with early-stage non-small cell lung cancer.

This clonotype came up many times. The chain recombines TRBV5-1 with TRBJ2-3, with 10 nucleotides matching TRBD1. Per the germline V gene, CDR1 is SGHRS and CDR2 is YFSETQ. CDR3 length: 15 residues. Trimming cost V 9 bases and J 4 bases; bases outside gene matches: 11. The CDR3 DNA follows: TGCGCCAACTCCGACAGGGGGCGCAACTCAGATACGCAGTATTTT. Translating gives CANSDRGRNSDTQYF.

This clonotype was found many times. The chain employs TRBV29-1 and TRBJ2-1, with D possibly matching TRBD2 (6 bases). The V end lost 3 bases, the J end lost 4 bases, and 10 bases lay between the germline ends. The CDR3 totals 13 residues. In germline, CDR1 is SQVTM, CDR2 ANQGSEA. CDR3 residues: CSVDALAYNEQFF. CDR3 coding DNA: TGCAGCGTTGACGCTCTAGCGTACAATGAGCAGTTCTTC.

The rearrangement uses TRBV7-9 and TRBJ2-1; no clear D. The CDR3 length is 14 residues. V was clipped by 5 bases and J by 8 bases, with 16 bases between them. Germline CDR1 is SEHNR and CDR2 is FQNEAQ (reference sequence). The CDR3 nucleotides read TGTGCCAGCAGCCTATCCGGGCCCGCAGATGAGCAGTTCTTC. It yields the protein CASSLSGPADEQFF.

This clonotype occurred many times. This chain links TRBV4-2 with TRBJ2-7; TRBD1 matches at 12 bases. Trimming cost V 1 base and J 8 bases; bases outside gene matches: 6. This CDR3 region has 15 residues. From germline, CDR1 is LGHNA and CDR2 YNFKEQ. The CDR3 sequence: CASSQGGQGAGKQYF. Here the CDR3 DNA reads TGTGCCAGCAGCCAAGGGGGACAGGGGGCGGGAAAGCAGTACTTC.

There are many counts of this clonotype. J is TRBJ2-7 and V is TRBV7-6; D possibly corresponds to TRBD1 (7 bases). This CDR3 comprises 12 residues. Germline CDR1 is SGHVS and CDR2 is FNYEAQ. V was cut by 2 bases and J by 7 bases, with 9 bases left in between. The CDR3 protein is CASSLSGGEQYF. In nucleotides, the CDR3 is TGTGCCAGCAGCTTATCAGGGGGGGAGCAGTACTTC.

This clonotype was counted ten times or more. This chain joins TRBV6-1 and TRBJ2-5, with D perhaps matching TRBD2 (6 bases). This CDR3 comprises 14 residues. V lost 3 bases and J 3 bases, leaving 11 bases between the germline ends. The V gene's germline CDR1 is MNHNS and CDR2 SASEGT. The CDR3 DNA sequence: TGTGCCAGCAGTGAGGGGGGAGTCAAAGAGACCCAGTACTTC. Encoded protein: CASSEGGVKETQYF.

This clonotype was seen ten or more times. This chain joins TRBV7-9 and TRBJ1-5; D gene uncertain. CDR3 length equals 15 residues. CDR1 SEHNR and CDR2 FQNEAQ come from the germline V gene (reference sequence). Deletions cut 1 base from V and 2 bases from J, with 9 bases between. The CDR3 bases are TGTGCCAGCAGCTTAGGAGGGATTGGCAATCAGCCCCAGCATTTT. Its protein product is CASSLGGIGNQPQHF.

Many counts were recorded for this clonotype. The chain links TRBV6-5 to TRBJ2-2, with TRBD1 identical over 7 bases. The junction had 9 bases not matched to a gene; V was cut back by 0 bases and J by 11 bases. This CDR3 region has 15 residues. CDR1 is MNHEY and CDR2 is SVGAGI in the germline V gene. CDR3 sequence: CASSYSTGSGIELFF. The CDR3 DNA reads as TGTGCCAGCAGTTACTCGACAGGGAGTGGGATTGAGCTGTTTTTT.

This clonotype was detected a few times. The DNA for the CDR3 is TGTGCCTGGAGTCCTCAACCTCAGGGGGCCGGACAGCCCCAGCATTTT. Protein: CAWSPQPQGAGQPQHF. This chain joins TRBV30 and TRBJ1-5; 8 bases are a match to TRBD1. The CDR3 length is 16 residues. From germline, CDR1 is GTSNPN and CDR2 SVGIG (reference sequence). Germline trimming cut 2 bases from V and 7 bases from J; bases unmatched to any gene: 13.

This chain joins TRBV5-1 and TRBJ2-5; maybe TRBD2 (6 bases). The CDR3 length is 14 residues. V was pared by 7 bases and J by 5 bases, with 18 bases between. The germline CDR1 and CDR2 sequences are SGHRS and YFSETQ. For the CDR3, the DNA is TGCGCCAGCCGCCGGAGCGCGGGGATGGAGACCCAGTACTTC. It yields the protein CASRRSAGMETQYF.

Many counts were recorded for this clonotype. The chain joins TRBV27 to TRBJ1-4, with D perhaps TRBD1 (6 bases). Germline assignment: CDR1 MNHEY and CDR2 SMNVEV (reference sequence). V was trimmed by 2 bases and J by 7 bases, leaving 14 bases between them. CDR3 length: 15 amino acids. CDR3 sequence (DNA): TGTGCCAGCAGTTTAGTTCCGGGGGCGAGTGAAAAACTGTTTTTT. Translating gives CASSLVPGASEKLFF.

This clonotype occurred many times. J is TRBJ1-5 and V is TRBV10-1, with unresolved D. From germline, CDR1 is WNHNN and CDR2 SYGVQD (reference sequence). Trimming removed 0 bases from V and 6 bases from J, with 6 bases in between. CDR3 length: 13 amino acids. The CDR3 DNA is TGCGCCAGCAGTGAGTCAAACGGTCAGCCCCAGCATTTT. It codes for CASSESNGQPQHF.

This clonotype was detected ten times or more. The genes are TRBV11-2 and TRBJ2-1; no clear D. The CDR3 sequence is 15 residues long. Germline V CDR1 and CDR2: SGHAT, FQNNGV. V gave up 6 bases and J gave up 5 bases, with 17 bases separating them. In nucleotides, the CDR3 is TGTGCCAGCAGTCCAAATTGGGATCGGGACAATGAGCAGTTCTTC. Amino acids: CASSPNWDRDNEQFF.

The table lists this clonotype with many counts. The chain uses TRBV7-9 and TRBJ2-7; 7 bases map to TRBD2. This CDR3 is 16 amino acids long. Germline V lookup: CDR1 SEHNR, CDR2 FQNEAQ (reference sequence). V dropped 5 bases and J dropped 2; count of bases not matched to a gene: 12. This chain's CDR3 is CASSPLAGAGAYEQYF. CDR3 coding DNA: TGTGCCAGCAGCCCTCTTGCGGGAGCTGGGGCCTACGAGCAGTACTTC.

This clonotype has ten or more counts. This rearrangement joins TRBV28 to TRBJ2-5; D might be TRBD2 (5 bases). Germline V gene lookup returns CDR1 MDHEN and CDR2 SYDVKM. The CDR3 has 13 residues. V shed 7 bases and J shed 0 bases, with 9 bases lying between them. CDR3 nucleotides: TGTGCCAGCAAGGGAGATTACCAAGAGACCCAGTACTTC. It translates to CASKGDYQETQYF.